Below, 22 T cell receptor beta chains from the same sample are listed, as sequenced in a study of response to subunit inactivated influenza vaccine. TCRdb recomputed calls from the RT-PCR reads with MiXCR, one row per CDR3 protein. This table has hundreds of thousands of distinct CDR3 sequences, about 11% appearing once. The same sample was also used in a study of T cells expressing NK-cell markers. That investigation notes: 5'RACE template switching built TCR beta cDNA with unique molecular identifiers.

The source material was PBMCs from blood, sampled on the day of vaccination. The source is a man between 45 and 60 years old who received an inactivated influenza vaccine.

This clonotype has a handful of counts. The chain couples TRBV6-1 to TRBJ2-3; TRBD1 agrees at 7 bases. CDR1 is MNHNS and CDR2 is SASEGT in the germline V gene. The CDR3 is made up of 15 amino acids. Trimming at V came to 5 bases and at J to 1 base, leaving 6 bases not matched to a gene. The CDR3 DNA reads TGTGCCAGCAGTAAAAGGGGGCCTCGCACAGATACGCAGTATTTT. It translates to CASSKRGPRTDTQYF.

The chain uses TRBV20-1 and TRBJ2-5; 12 bases align to TRBD2. Germline CDR1 and CDR2: DFQATT and SNEGSKA (reference sequence). V was clipped by 8 bases and J by 9 bases; unmatched bases: 10. The CDR3 sequence is 13 residues long. Here the CDR3 DNA reads TGCAGTTCCGAGACTAGCGGGGGTGGGCCCCAGTACTTC. Translation gives CSSETSGGGPQYF.

The chain is built from TRBV7-2 and TRBJ2-6, with 12 positions matching TRBD1. The CDR3 is 18 amino acids. With V trimmed by 0 bases and J by 2 bases, 2 bases remained unmatched. The germline CDR1 and CDR2 sequences are SGHTA and FQGNSA. The CDR3 loop is CASSLAGDRGPGANVLTF. DNA of the CDR3: TGTGCCAGCAGCTTAGCGGGGGACAGGGGGCCTGGGGCCAACGTCCTGACTTTC.

The CDR3 DNA reads TGTGCCAGCAGTCCCAGAAAGGGGGCTAGTGAGCAGTTCTTC. It is translated as CASSPRKGASEQFF. The chain recombines TRBV12-3 or TRBV12-4 with TRBJ2-1; 7 nucleotides match TRBD1. The V segment lost 5 bases and the J segment 9 bases; nucleotides outside the gene matches: 10. The CDR3 consists of 14 residues.

This clonotype was counted at least ten times. The DNA of the CDR3 is TGCGCCAGCAGCCAACCCGACAGGGGCCAGGAGACCCAGTACTTC. It codes for CASSQPDRGQETQYF. The chain uses TRBV4-1 and TRBJ2-5; 8 bases agree with TRBD1. The CDR3 sequence is 15 residues long. Germline-derived CDR1 and CDR2 are MGHRA and YSYEKL. V shed 2 bases and J 5 bases; nucleotides not matched to a gene: 7.

V is TRBV7-9 and J is TRBJ1-2; TRBD1 agrees at 10 bases. Trimming took 5 bases from V and 6 from J; bases not matched to a gene: 6. From germline, CDR1 is SEHNR and CDR2 FQNEAQ (reference sequence). The CDR3 length is 14 residues. CDR3 sequence (DNA): TGTGCCAGCAGCCTTGACAGGGGGCTCGATGGCTACACCTTC. This sequence encodes CASSLDRGLDGYTF.

The CDR3 region has the DNA TGCGCCAGCAGCCAAGCAGCGGGGGAGTACAATGAGCAGTTCTTC. Translated, it gives CASSQAAGEYNEQFF. J is TRBJ2-1 and V is TRBV4-3, with TRBD2 identical over 8 bases. J lost 4 bases, V lost 1 base, and 3 bases had no gene match. This CDR3 region has 15 residues. Germline V gene lookup returns CDR1 LGHNA and CDR2 YSLEER.

The table lists this clonotype with a few counts. The rearrangement links TRBV15 to TRBJ2-7; possibly TRBD1 for D (5 bases). Looked up from germline, CDR1 is LNHNV and CDR2 is YYDKDF (reference sequence). CDR3 length: 15 residues. Trimming stripped 2 bases from V and 0 bases from J, with 11 bases between. CDR3 loop: CATSRKTANSYEQYF. In DNA, the CDR3 is TGTGCCACCAGCAGAAAGACAGCCAACTCCTACGAGCAGTACTTC.

The chain couples TRBV5-1 to TRBJ2-6; 8 bases are a match to TRBD1. This CDR3 is built from 17 residues. V dropped 5 bases and J dropped 0; count of bases not matched to a gene: 7. Germline V gene lookup returns CDR1 SGHRS and CDR2 YFSETQ. Written as DNA, the CDR3 is TGCGCCAGCAGACGACAGGGGCCCCCCTCTGGGGCCAACGTCCTGACTTTC. Amino acids: CASRRQGPPSGANVLTF.

This clonotype was counted only a few times. V usage is TRBV20-1 and J usage is TRBJ2-1, with a weak D call TRBD1 (6 bases). V was cut by 0 bases and J by 8 bases, with 14 bases left in between. Germline CDR1 is DFQATT and CDR2 is SNEGSKA (reference sequence). This CDR3 contains 14 residues. The CDR3 is CSAREVYRADEQFF. Written as DNA, the CDR3 is TGCAGTGCTAGAGAAGTTTACAGGGCCGATGAGCAGTTCTTC.

The gene calls are TRBV10-3 and TRBJ2-7; TRBD2 matches at 7 bases. Trimming took 0 bases from V and 4 from J; bases not matched to a gene: 6. The CDR3 consists of 15 residues. Germline CDR1 is ENHRY and CDR2 is SYGVKD. CDR3 amino acids: CAISESRDYNYEQYF. In DNA, the CDR3 is TGTGCCATCAGTGAGTCTAGGGACTATAATTACGAGCAGTACTTC.

This clonotype was counted many times. V and J are TRBV6-1 and TRBJ2-7; possibly TRBD1 or TRBD2 for D (5 bases each). Germline CDR1 MNHNS, CDR2 SASEGT. The CDR3 extends over 16 amino acids. Trimming took off 8 bases at V and 3 bases at J, with 23 bases between the two ends. The CDR3 here is CASRDGFLVPFYEQYF. CDR3 coding DNA: TGTGCCAGCCGGGACGGATTTTTAGTCCCTTTCTACGAGCAGTACTTC.

The chain employs TRBV2 and TRBJ2-3, with 10 positions matching TRBD2. The V gene end was trimmed by 3 bases and the J gene end by 3 bases; junction bases not matched to a gene: 12. The CDR3 runs to 18 residues. The V gene's germline CDR1 is SNHLY and CDR2 FYNNEI. The CDR3 nucleotides read TGTGCCAGCAGTGAGGAACAAAAACTAGCGGGGCTTACAGATACGCAGTATTTT. Its translation: CASSEEQKLAGLTDTQYF.

The CDR3, as DNA: TGTGCCAGCAGGACTAGACAGGGGGCGGATGAGCAGTTCTTC. It encodes CASRTRQGADEQFF. This sequence joins TRBV2 and TRBJ2-1, with 10 bases aligning to TRBD1. The V gene's germline CDR1 is SNHLY and CDR2 FYNNEI. CDR3 length: 14 residues. V dropped 6 bases and J dropped 8; count of bases not matched to a gene: 7.

There are a few counts of this clonotype. The V gene is TRBV4-2, the J gene TRBJ2-6, with 12 bases aligning to TRBD1. Losses at the gene ends were 3 bases for V and 1 base for J; bases not matched to a gene: 1. Germline V gives CDR1 LGHNA, CDR2 YNFKEQ. This CDR3 spans 17 amino acids. CDR3 coding DNA: TGTGCCAGCAGCCAGGGACAGGGGGCGTCTGGGGCCAACGTCCTGACTTTC. It translates to CASSQGQGASGANVLTF.

This sequence joins TRBV12-3 or TRBV12-4 and TRBJ1-5; D may be TRBD1 (5 bases). Trimming shortened V by 3 bases and J by 3 bases, and 15 bases separated the two germline ends. This CDR3 spans 16 amino acids. This chain's CDR3 is CASSFVGSGINQPQHF. The CDR3 DNA reads as TGTGCCAGCAGTTTCGTGGGTTCAGGGATCAATCAGCCCCAGCATTTT.

V gene TRBV5-1 combines with J gene TRBJ2-7, with D unclear. Germline assignment: CDR1 SGHRS and CDR2 YFSETQ. Trimming left V 0 bases short and J 2 bases short, with 15 bases between. This CDR3 comprises 16 residues. CDR3 loop: CASSLAAGDDAYEQYF. CDR3 nucleotide sequence: TGCGCCAGCAGCTTGGCGGCCGGAGACGACGCCTACGAGCAGTACTTC.

This clonotype was observed a few times. The chain combines TRBV7-2 with TRBJ2-2; maybe TRBD1 (6 bases). Trimming took 5 bases from V and 5 from J, leaving 18 bases between them. CDR1 SGHTA and CDR2 FQGNSA come from the germline V gene. This CDR3 spans 16 amino acids. CDR3 amino acids: CASSVNRVRKTGELFF. The DNA for the CDR3 is TGTGCCAGCAGCGTAAACAGGGTTAGGAAAACCGGGGAGCTGTTTTTT.

The V gene is TRBV6-1, the J gene TRBJ2-1, with 12 bases matching TRBD2. Germline V gene lookup returns CDR1 MNHNS and CDR2 SASEGT. After removal of 6 bases from V and 6 bases from J, the junction contained 9 bases not matched to a gene. The CDR3 totals 16 residues. The CDR3 DNA follows: TGTGCCAGCAGAGGGATACTAGCGGGGGGATTCAATGAGCAGTTCTTC. Translation: CASRGILAGGFNEQFF.

The table lists this clonotype with a few counts. The rearrangement joins TRBV7-2 to TRBJ2-5, with D uncertain. V lost 3 bases and J 4 bases, leaving 9 bases between the germline ends. The CDR3 extends over 13 amino acids. Germline V CDR1 and CDR2: SGHTA, FQGNSA. CDR3 bases: TGTGCCAGCAGCTTCTCTAATTCAGAGACCCAGTACTTC. This codes for CASSFSNSETQYF.

This clonotype was seen a handful of times. The CDR3 nucleotides are TGTGCCAGCAGCCAAGATCTGACGGACGGTACGCAGTATTTT. It is translated as CASSQDLTDGTQYF. The rearrangement uses TRBV4-2 and TRBJ2-3; no firm D call. The CDR3 has 14 amino acids. Looked up from germline, CDR1 is LGHNA and CDR2 is YNFKEQ. With 0 bases removed from V and 8 bases from J, the gap between germline ends came to 12 bases.

This chain uses TRBV7-2 with TRBJ1-1; D unresolved. The V end was cut by 5 bases, the J end by 0 bases, with 10 bases between. Germline loops: CDR1 SGHTA, CDR2 FQGNSA. This CDR3 has 14 residues. The CDR3 DNA reads TGTGCCAGCAGCAAACCAACGGTGAACACTGAAGCTTTCTTT. Translated, it gives CASSKPTVNTEAFF.